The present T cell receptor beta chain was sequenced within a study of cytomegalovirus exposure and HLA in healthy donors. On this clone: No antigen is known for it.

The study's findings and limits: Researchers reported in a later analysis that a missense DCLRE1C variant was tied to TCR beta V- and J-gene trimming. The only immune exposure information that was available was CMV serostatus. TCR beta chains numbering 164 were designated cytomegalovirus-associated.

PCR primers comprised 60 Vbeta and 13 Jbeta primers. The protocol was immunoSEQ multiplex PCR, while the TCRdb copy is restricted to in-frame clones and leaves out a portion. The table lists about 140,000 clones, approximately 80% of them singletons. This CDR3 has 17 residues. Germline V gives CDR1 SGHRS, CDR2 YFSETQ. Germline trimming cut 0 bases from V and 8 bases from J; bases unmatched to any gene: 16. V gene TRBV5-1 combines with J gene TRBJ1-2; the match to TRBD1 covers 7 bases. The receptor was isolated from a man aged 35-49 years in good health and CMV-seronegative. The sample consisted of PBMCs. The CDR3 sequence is CASSLGGTEGASGGYTF. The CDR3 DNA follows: TGCGCCAGCAGCTTGGGGGGGACAGAGGGTGCATCGGGAGGCTACACCTTC.